The clone carrying this TCR beta chain showed up just once. This entry comes from a study of multiple sclerosis patients with progressive multifocal leukoencephalopathy. Time point specified: time of PML onset. Clones were sequenced by immunoSEQ multiplex PCR, and TCRdb holds only the in-frame ones, with some missing. The sample includes approximately 29,000 clones, around 85% seen only once; the top ten take approximately 13%. This specimen consisted of PBMCs, obtained from a patient treated with natalizumab. This clonotype was obtained from a woman in her 30s with progressive multifocal leukoencephalopathy.

The CDR3 spells CAISERTSGSGINEQFF. CDR3 coding DNA: TGTGCCATCAGTGAAAGGACTAGCGGGAGTGGCATAAATGAGCAGTTCTTC. The chain joins TRBV10-3 to TRBJ2-1; 13 bases are shared with TRBD2. Germline-derived CDR1 and CDR2 are ENHRY and SYGVKD. Unmatched junction bases numbered 9, after V lost 3 bases and J lost 7 bases. The CDR3 is 17 residues long.